This T cell receptor (beta chain) was identified during a study of shared clonotypes between healthy human individuals. Study findings and constraints: Clonotypes shared by all four sorted-subset donors had higher generation probabilities than non-shared clonotypes. In general, naive subsets displayed greater estimated richness than memory subsets did.

Concerning this clone itself: Its specificity is not known.

From germline, CDR1 is MNHEY and CDR2 SVGAGI. Trimming took off 0 bases at V and 2 bases at J, with 7 bases between the two ends. This CDR3 region has 14 residues. Authors' data handling: ImmunoSEQ supplied junction-only sequences lacking quality scores, so filtering was different. Generated by immunoSEQ multiplex PCR, the TCRdb table keeps only in-frame clones and is missing some. V and J calls and clone size are given by that table; D and trimming were obtained from the DNA. Of 600,000 to 750,000 clones in the sample, around 70% were seen once. The chain combines TRBV6-5 with TRBJ1-1; no definite D call. Material: memory CD4+ T cells sorted from blood. The subset denotes: CD45RA-negative fraction. The receptor's source is a woman in her twenties or thirties in good health. The CDR3 sequence is CASSYSRTNTEAFF. As DNA, the CDR3 is TGTGCCAGCAGTTACTCCCGAACTAACACTGAAGCTTTCTTT.